This T cell receptor beta chain came from a study of cytomegalovirus exposure and HLA in healthy donors. Study-level points and caveats: A list of approximately 150 TCR beta chains associated with cytomegalovirus was given. Later analysis demonstrated an association between a missense DCLRE1C variant and TCR beta V- and J-gene trimming. A later analysis found most CMV-associated TCR beta chains apparently HLA-restricted.

Germline V CDR1 and CDR2: SGHTS, YDEGEE. CDR3 size: 15 residues. With 3 bases removed from V and 2 bases from J, the gap between germline ends came to 11 bases. Concerning this clone: The target antigen is unknown.

This PCR relied on a set of 60 Vbeta primers and 13 Jbeta primers. The protocol was immunoSEQ multiplex PCR, while the TCRdb copy is restricted to in-frame clones and leaves out a portion. The sample consists of some 170,000 clones, approximately 72% of them appearing once. The chain couples TRBV5-8 to TRBJ1-4; D gene ambiguous. Specimen: PBMCs. The sequence came from a human donor in good health. The CDR3 protein is CASSWRGPTNEKLFF. CDR3 sequence (DNA): TGTGCCAGCAGCTGGCGGGGTCCCACTAATGAAAAACTGTTTTTT. The variable domain in full, completed from reference TRBV5-8 and TRBJ1-4, reads EAGVTQSPTHLIKTRGQQATLRCSPISGHTSVYWYQQALGLGLQFLLWYDEGEERNRGNFPPRFSGRQFPNYSSELNVNALELEDSALYLCASSWRGPTNEKLFFGSGTQLSVL.